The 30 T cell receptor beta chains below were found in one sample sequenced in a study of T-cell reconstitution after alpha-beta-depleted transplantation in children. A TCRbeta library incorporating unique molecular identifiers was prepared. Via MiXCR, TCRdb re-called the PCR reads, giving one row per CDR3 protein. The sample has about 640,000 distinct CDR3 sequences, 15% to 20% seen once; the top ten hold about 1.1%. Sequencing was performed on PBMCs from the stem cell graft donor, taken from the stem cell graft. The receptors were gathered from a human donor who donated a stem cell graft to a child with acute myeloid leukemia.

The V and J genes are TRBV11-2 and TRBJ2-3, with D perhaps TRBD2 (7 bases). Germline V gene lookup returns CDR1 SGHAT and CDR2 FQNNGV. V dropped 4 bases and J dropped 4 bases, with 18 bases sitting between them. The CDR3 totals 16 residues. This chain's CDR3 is CASSSRRGGWSDTQYF. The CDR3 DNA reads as TGTGCCAGCAGCTCACGAAGGGGGGGCTGGTCAGATACGCAGTATTTT.

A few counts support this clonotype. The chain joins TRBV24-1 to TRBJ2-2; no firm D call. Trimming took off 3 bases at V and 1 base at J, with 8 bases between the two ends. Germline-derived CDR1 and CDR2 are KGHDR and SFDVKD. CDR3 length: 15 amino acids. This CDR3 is CATSDPDGNTGELFF. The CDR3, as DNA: TGTGCCACCAGTGATCCGGACGGGAACACCGGGGAGCTGTTTTTT.

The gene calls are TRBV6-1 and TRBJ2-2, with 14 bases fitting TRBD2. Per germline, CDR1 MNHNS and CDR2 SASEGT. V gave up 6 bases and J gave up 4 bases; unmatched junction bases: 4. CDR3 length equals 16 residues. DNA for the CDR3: TGTGCCAGCAGGCGGACTAGCGGGGGGATCACCGGGGAGCTGTTTTTT. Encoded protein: CASRRTSGGITGELFF.

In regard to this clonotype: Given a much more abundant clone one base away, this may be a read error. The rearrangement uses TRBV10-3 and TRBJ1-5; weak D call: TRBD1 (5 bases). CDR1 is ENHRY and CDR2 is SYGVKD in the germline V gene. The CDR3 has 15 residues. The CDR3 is CAISEKGLSNQPKHF. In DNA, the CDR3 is TGTGCCATCAGTGAGAAGGGGTTAAGCAATCAGCCCAAGCATTTT.

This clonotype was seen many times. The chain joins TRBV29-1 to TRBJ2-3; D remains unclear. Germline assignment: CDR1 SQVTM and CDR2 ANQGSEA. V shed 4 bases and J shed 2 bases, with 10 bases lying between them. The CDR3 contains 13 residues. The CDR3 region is CSVVGRSTDTQYF. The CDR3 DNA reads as TGCAGCGTTGTTGGCAGGTCCACAGATACGCAGTATTTT.

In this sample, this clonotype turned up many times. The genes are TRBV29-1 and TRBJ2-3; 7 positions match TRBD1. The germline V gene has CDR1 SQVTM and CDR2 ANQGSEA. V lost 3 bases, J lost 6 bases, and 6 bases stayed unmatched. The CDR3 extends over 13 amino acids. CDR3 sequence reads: CSVDRQGPDTQYF. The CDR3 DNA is TGCAGCGTTGATAGACAGGGACCCGATACGCAGTATTTT.

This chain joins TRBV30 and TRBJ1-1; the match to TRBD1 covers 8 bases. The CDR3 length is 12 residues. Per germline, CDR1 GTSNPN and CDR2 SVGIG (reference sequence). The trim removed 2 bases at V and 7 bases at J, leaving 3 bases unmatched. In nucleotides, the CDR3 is TGTGCCTGGAGTCAGGGGGCCGGTGAAGCTTTCTTT. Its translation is CAWSQGAGEAFF.

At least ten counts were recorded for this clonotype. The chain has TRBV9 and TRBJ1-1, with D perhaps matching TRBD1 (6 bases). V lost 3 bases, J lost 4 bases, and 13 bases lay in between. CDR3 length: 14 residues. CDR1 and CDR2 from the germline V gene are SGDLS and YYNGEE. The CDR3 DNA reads TGTGCCAGCAGCGCACAGGGTAGGGGCACTGAAGCTTTCTTT. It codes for CASSAQGRGTEAFF.

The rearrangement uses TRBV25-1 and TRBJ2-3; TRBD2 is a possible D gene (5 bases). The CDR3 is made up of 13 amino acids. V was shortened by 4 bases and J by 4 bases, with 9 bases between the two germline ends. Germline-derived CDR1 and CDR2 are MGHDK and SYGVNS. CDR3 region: CASSVPGADTQYF. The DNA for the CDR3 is TGTGCCAGCAGTGTTCCCGGGGCAGATACGCAGTATTTT.

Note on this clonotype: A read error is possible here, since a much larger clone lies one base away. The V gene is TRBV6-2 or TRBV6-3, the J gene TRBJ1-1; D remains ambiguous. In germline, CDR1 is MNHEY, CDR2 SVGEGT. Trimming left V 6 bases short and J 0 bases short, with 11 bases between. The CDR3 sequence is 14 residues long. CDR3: CASSNRRLNTEAFF. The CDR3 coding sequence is TGTGCCAGCAGCAATAGACGTCTGAACACTGAAGCTTTCTTT.

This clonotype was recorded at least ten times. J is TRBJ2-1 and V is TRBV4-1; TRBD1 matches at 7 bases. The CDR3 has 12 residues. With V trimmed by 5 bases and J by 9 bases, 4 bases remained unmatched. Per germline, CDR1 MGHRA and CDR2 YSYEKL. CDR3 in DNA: TGCGCCAGCAGCGGAACAGGGGCTGAGCAGTTCTTC. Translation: CASSGTGAEQFF.

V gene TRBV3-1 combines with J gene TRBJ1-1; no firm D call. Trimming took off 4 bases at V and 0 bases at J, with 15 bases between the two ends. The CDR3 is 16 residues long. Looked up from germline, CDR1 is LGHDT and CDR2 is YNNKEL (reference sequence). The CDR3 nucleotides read TGTGCCAGCAGCCTCCGGCTCACCTGCTTGAACACTGAAGCTTTCTTT. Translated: CASSLRLTCLNTEAFF.

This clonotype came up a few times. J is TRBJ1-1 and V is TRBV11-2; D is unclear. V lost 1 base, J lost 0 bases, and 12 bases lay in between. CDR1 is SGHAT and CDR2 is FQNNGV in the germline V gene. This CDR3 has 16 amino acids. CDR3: CASSLGHISMNTEAFF. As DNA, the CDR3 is TGTGCCAGCAGCTTAGGGCACATTAGTATGAACACTGAAGCTTTCTTT. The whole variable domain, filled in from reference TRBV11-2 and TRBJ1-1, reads EAGVAQSPRYKIIEKRQSVAFWCNPISGHATLYWYQQILGQGPKLLIQFQNNGVVDDSQLPKDRFSAERLKGVDSTLKIQPAKLEDSAVYLCASSLGHISMNTEAFFGQGTRLTVV.

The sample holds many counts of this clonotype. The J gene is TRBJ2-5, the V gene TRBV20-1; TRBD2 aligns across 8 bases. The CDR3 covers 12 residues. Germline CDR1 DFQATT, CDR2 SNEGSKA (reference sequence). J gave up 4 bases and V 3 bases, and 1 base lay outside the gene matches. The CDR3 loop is CSARSGGETQYF. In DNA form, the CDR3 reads TGCAGTGCTAGGAGCGGGGGAGAGACCCAGTACTTC.

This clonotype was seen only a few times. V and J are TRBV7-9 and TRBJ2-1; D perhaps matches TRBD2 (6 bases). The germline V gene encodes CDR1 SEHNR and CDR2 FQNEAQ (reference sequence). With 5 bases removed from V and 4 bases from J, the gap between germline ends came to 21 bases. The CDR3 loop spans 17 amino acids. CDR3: CASSLSPPSVRYNEQFF. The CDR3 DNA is TGTGCCAGCAGCCTTAGCCCCCCTAGCGTCAGATACAATGAGCAGTTCTTC.

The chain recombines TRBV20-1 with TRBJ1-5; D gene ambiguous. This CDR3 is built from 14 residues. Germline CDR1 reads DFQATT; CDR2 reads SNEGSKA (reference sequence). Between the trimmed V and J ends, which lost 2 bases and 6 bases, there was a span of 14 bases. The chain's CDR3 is CSARTPGVIQPQHF. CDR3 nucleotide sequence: TGCAGTGCTAGAACCCCCGGGGTGATTCAGCCCCAGCATTTT.

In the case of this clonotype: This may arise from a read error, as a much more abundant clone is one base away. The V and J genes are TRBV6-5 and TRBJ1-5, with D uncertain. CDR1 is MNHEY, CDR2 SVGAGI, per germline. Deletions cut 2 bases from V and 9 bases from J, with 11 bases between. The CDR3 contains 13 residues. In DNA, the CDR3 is TGTGCCAGCAGTTACGAAAGGGATCGGCCCCAGCATTTT. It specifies CASSYERDRPQHF.

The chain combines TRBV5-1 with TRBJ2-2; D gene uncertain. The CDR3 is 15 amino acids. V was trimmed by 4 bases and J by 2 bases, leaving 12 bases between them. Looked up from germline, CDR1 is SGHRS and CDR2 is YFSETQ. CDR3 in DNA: TGCGCCAGCAGCGAGACGGAGCTTAACACCGGGGAGCTGTTTTTT. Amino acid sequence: CASSETELNTGELFF.

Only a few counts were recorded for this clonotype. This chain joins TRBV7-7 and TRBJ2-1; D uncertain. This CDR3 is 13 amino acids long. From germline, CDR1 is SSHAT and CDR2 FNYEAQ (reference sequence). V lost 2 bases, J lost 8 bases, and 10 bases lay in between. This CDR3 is CASSLQVGDEQFF. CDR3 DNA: TGTGCCAGCAGCTTACAGGTCGGCGATGAGCAGTTCTTC. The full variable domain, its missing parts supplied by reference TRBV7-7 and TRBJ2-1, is GAGVSQSPRYKVTKRGQDVTLRCDPISSHATLYWYQQALGQGPEFLTYFNYEAQPDKSGLPSDRFSAERPEGSISTLTIQRTEQRDSAMYRCASSLQVGDEQFFGPGTRLTVL.

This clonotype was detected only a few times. The CDR3 DNA reads TGTGCCAGCAGTTACTCGGAAGGGGCGTCCAAAAACATTCAGTACTTC. Its protein product is CASSYSEGASKNIQYF. The V gene is TRBV6-5, the J gene TRBJ2-4; possibly TRBD1 for D (5 bases). The CDR3 is 16 amino acids. Germline V gene lookup returns CDR1 MNHEY and CDR2 SVGAGI. Deletions cut 0 bases from V and 2 bases from J, with 11 bases between.

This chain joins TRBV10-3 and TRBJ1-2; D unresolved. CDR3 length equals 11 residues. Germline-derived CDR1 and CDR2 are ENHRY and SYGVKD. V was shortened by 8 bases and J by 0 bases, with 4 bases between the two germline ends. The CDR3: CAIRTNYGYTF. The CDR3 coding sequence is TGTGCCATCCGGACTAACTATGGCTACACCTTC.

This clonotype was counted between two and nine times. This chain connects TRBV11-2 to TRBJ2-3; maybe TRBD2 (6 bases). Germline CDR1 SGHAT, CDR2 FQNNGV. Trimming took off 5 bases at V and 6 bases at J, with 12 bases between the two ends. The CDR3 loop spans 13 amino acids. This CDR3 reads CASSNGGWDTQYF. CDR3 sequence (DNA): TGTGCCAGCAGCAATGGAGGGTGGGATACGCAGTATTTT.

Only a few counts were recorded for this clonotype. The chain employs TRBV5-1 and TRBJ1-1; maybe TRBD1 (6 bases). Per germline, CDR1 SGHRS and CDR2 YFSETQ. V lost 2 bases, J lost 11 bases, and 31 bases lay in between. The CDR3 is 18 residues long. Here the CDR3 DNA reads TGCGCCAGCAGCTTTTGGGGGACAACAGAGACCAACTCCGGGGGGGCTTTCTTT. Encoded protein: CASSFWGTTETNSGGAFF. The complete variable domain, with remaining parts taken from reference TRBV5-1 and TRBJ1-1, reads KAGVTQTPRYLIKTRGQQVTLSCSPISGHRSVSWYQQTPGQGLQFLFEYFSETQRNKGNFPGRFSGRQFSNSRSEMNVSTLELGDSALYLCASSFWGTTETNSGGAFFGQGTRLTVV.

The CDR3 loop reads CASSNSDTQYF. CDR3 DNA sequence: TGTGCCAGCAGTAATTCAGATACGCAGTATTTT. The chain links TRBV5-5 to TRBJ2-3, with no clear D. V lost 5 bases, J lost 4 bases, and 5 bases lay in between. Germline assignment: CDR1 SGHKS and CDR2 YYEKEE (reference sequence). The CDR3 consists of 11 residues.

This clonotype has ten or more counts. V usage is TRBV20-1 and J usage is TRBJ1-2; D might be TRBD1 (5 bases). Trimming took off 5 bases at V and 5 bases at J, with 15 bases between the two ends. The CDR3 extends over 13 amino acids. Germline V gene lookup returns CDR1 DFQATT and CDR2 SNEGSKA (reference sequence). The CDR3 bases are TGCAGTGCTCGGACAATCAACGGGTATGGCTACACCTTC. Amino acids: CSARTINGYGYTF.

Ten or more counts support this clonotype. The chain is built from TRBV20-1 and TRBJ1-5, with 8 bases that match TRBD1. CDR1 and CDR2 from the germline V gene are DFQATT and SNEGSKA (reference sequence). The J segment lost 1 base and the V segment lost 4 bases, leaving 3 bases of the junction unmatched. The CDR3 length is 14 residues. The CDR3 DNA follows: TGCAGTGCTATGGACAGGGTGAGCAATCAGCCCCAGCATTTT. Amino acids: CSAMDRVSNQPQHF.

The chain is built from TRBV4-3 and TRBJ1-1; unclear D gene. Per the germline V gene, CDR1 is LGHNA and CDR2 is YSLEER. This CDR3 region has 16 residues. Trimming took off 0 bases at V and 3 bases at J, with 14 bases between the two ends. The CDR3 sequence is CASSQDRAAGYTEAFF. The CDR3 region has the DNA TGCGCCAGCAGCCAAGATCGAGCGGCGGGATACACTGAAGCTTTCTTT.

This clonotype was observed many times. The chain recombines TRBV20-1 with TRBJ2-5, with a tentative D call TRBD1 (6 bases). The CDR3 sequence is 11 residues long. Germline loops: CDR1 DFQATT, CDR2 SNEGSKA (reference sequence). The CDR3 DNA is TGCAAGGCCACAGGGCAAGAGACCCAGTACTTC. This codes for CKATGQETQYF.

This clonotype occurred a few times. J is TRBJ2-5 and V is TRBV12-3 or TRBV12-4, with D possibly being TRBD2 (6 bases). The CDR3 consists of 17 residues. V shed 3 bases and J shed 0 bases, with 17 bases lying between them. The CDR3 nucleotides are TGTGCCAGCAGTTTGGGAAGGACTATCCCGTACCAAGAGACCCAGTACTTC. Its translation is CASSLGRTIPYQETQYF.

The CDR3 protein is CASSTDRGEQSYEQYV. The CDR3 DNA sequence: TGTGCCAGCAGTACCGACAGGGGTGAACAGTCCTACGAGCAGTACGTC. This chain uses TRBV28 with TRBJ2-7, with TRBD1 matching 8 bases. The CDR3 is made up of 16 amino acids. The germline CDR1 and CDR2 sequences are MDHEN and SYDVKM. Trimming removed 5 bases from V and 1 base from J; junction bases left unmatched: 10.